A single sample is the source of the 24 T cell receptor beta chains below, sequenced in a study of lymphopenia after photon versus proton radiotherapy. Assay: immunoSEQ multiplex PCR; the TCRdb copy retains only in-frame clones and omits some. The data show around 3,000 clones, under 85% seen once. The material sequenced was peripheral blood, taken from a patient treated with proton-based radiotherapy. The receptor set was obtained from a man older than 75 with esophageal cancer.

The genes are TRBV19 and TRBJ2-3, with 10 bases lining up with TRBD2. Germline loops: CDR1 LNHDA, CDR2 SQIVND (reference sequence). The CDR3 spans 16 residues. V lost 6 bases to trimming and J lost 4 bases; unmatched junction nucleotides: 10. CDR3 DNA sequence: TGTGCCAGTAGCCTCCCTAGCGGGAGTTCCTCAGATACGCAGTATTTT. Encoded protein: CASSLPSGSSSDTQYF.

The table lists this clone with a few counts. The CDR3 sequence is CASRTGGNYEQYF. In DNA, the CDR3 is TGTGCCAGCCGGACAGGGGGCAACTACGAGCAGTACTTC. The rearrangement links TRBV6-5 to TRBJ2-7; 11 bases agree with TRBD1. Trimming removed 8 bases from V and 3 bases from J; junction bases left unmatched: 3. CDR1 and CDR2 from the germline V gene are MNHEY and SVGAGI. This CDR3 spans 13 amino acids.

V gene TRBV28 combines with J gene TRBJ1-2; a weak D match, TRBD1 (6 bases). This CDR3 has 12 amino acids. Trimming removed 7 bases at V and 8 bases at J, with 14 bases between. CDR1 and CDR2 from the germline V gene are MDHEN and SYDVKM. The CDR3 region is CASTLRGEGYTF. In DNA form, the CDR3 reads TGTGCCAGCACTCTTAGGGGGGAGGGCTACACCTTC.

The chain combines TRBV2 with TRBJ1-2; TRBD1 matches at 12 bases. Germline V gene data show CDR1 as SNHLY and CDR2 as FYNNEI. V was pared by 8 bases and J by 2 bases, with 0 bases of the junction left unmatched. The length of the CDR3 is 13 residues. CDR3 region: CASGTGGNYGYTF. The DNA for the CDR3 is TGTGCCAGCGGGACAGGGGGCAACTATGGCTACACCTTC.

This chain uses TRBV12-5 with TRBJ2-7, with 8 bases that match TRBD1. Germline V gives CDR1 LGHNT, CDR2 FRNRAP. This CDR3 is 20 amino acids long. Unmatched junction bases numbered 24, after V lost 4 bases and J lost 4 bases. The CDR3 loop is CASGSWGQADNDQKNYEQYF. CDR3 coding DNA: TGTGCTAGTGGTTCGTGGGGACAGGCGGATAATGACCAAAAAAATTACGAGCAGTACTTC.

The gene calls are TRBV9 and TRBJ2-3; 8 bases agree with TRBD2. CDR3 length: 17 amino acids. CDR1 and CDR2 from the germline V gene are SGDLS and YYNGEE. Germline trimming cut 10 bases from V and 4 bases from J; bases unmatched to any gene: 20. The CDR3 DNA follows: TGTGCCCGCCGCGCTCTCGGGGGGGCGGGCTTAGCAGATACGCAGTATTTT. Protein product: CARRALGGAGLADTQYF.

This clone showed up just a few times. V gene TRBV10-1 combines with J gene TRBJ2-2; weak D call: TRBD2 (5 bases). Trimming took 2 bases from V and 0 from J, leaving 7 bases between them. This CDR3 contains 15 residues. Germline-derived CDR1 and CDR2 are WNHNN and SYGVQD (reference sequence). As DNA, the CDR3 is TGCGCCAGCAGTGAGGGCGGGTCGAACACCGGGGAGCTGTTTTTT. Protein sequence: CASSEGGSNTGELFF.

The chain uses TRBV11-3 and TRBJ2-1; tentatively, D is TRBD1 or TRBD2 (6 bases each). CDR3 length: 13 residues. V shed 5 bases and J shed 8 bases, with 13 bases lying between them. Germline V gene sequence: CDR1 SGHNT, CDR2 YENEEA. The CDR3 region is CASSLPGGDEQFF. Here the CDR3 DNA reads TGTGCCAGCAGCCTCCCCGGGGGCGATGAGCAGTTCTTC. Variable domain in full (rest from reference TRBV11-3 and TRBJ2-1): EAGVVQSPRYKIIEKKQPVAFWCNPISGHNTLYWYLQNLGQGPELLIRYENEEAVDDSQLPKDRFSAERLKGVDSTLKIQPAELGDSAVYLCASSLPGGDEQFFGPGTRLTVL.

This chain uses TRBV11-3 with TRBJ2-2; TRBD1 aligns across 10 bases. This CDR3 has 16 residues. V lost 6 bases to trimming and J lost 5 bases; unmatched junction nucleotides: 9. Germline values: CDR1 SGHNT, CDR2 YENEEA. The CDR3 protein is CASRAAGTGVTGELFF. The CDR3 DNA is TGTGCCAGCAGGGCCGCGGGGACAGGGGTTACCGGGGAGCTGTTTTTT.

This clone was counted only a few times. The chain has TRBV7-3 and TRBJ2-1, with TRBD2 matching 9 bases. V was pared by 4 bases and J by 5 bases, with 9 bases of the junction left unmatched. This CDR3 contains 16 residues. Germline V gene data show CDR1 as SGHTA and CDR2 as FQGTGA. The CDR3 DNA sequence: TGTGCCAGCAGCTCCCCGGCGGGAGGGCCTCACAATGAGCAGTTCTTC. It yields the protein CASSSPAGGPHNEQFF.

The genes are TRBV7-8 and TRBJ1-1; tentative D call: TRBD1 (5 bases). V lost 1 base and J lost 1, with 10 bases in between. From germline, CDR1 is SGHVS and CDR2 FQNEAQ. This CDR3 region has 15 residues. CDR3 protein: CASSLDLTGNTEAFF. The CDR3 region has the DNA TGTGCCAGCAGCTTAGATTTAACAGGGAACACTGAAGCTTTCTTT.

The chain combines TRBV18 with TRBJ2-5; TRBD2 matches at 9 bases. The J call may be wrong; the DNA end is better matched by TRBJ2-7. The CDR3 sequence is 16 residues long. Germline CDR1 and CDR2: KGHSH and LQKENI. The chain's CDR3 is CASSPRSGGASYEQYF. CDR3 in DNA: TGTGCCAGCTCACCACGTAGCGGGGGAGCATCCTACGAGCAGTACTTC.

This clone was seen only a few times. The CDR3 reads CSVEIWESSYNEQFF. The CDR3, as DNA: TGCAGCGTTGAAATCTGGGAGAGCTCCTACAATGAGCAGTTCTTC. V is TRBV29-1 and J is TRBJ2-1; tentatively, D is TRBD2 (5 bases). This CDR3 comprises 15 residues. V dropped 2 bases and J dropped 0 bases, with 11 bases sitting between them. CDR1 is SQVTM and CDR2 is ANQGSEA in the germline V gene.

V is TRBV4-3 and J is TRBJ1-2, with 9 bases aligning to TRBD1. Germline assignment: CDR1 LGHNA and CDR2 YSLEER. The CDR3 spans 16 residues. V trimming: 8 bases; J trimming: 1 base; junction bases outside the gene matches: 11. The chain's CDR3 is CASQPNGGQGNYGYTF. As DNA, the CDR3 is TGCGCCAGCCAGCCAAACGGGGGACAGGGTAACTATGGCTACACCTTC.

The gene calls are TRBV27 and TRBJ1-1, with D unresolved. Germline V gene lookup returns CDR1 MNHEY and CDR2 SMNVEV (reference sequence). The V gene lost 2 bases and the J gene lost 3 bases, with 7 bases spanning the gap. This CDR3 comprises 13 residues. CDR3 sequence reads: CASSLGFYTEAFF. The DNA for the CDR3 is TGTGCCAGCAGTTTAGGTTTCTACACTGAAGCTTTCTTT.

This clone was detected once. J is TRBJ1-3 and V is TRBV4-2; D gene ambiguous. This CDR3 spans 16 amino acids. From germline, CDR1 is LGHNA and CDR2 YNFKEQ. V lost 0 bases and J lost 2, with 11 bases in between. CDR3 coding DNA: TGTGCCAGCAGCCAAGAGGGAAGAGGGACTGGAAACACCATATATTTT. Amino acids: CASSQEGRGTGNTIYF.

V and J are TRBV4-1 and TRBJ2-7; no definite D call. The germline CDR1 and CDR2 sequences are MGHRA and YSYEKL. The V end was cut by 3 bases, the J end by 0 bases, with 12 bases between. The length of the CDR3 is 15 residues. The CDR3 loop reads CASSQPAANSYEQYF. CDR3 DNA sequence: TGCGCCAGCAGCCAGCCCGCCGCAAACTCCTACGAGCAGTACTTC.

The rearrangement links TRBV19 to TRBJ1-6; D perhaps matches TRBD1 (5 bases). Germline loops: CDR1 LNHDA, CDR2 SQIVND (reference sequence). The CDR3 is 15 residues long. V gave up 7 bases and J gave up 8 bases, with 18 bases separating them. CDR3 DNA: TGTGCCAGTACTGACACCGGGACCGTCTATTCACCCCTCCACTTT. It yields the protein CASTDTGTVYSPLHF. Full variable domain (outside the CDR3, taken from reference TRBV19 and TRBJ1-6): DGGITQSPKYLFRKEGQNVTLSCEQNLNHDAMYWYRQDPGQGLRLIYYSQIVNDFQKGDIAEGYSVSREKKESFPLTVTSAQKNPTAFYLCASTDTGTVYSPLHFGNGTRLTVT.

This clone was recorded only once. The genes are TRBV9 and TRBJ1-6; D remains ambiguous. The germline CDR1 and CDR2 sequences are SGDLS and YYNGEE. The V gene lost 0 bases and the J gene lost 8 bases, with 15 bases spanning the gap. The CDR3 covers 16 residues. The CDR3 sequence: CASSVATDTAYSPLHF. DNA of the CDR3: TGTGCCAGCAGCGTAGCTACAGACACTGCATATTCACCCCTCCACTTT.

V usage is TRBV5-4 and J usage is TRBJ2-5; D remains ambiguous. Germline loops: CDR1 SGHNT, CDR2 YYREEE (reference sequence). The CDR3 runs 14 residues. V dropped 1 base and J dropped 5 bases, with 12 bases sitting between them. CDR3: CASSLMGDSETQYF. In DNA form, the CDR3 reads TGTGCCAGCAGCTTGATGGGTGATTCGGAGACCCAGTACTTC. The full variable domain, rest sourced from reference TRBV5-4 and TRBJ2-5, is ETGVTQSPTHLIKTRGQQVTLRCSSQSGHNTVSWYQQALGQGPQFIFQYYREEENGRGNFPPRFSGLQFPNYSSELNVNALELDDSALYLCASSLMGDSETQYFGPGTRLLVL.

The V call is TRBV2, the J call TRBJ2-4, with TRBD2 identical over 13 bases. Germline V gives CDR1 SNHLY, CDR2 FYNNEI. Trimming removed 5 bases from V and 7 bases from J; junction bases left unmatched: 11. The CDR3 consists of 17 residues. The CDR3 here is CASSLGLAGAGTNIQYF. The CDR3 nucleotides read TGTGCCAGCAGTCTAGGACTAGCGGGAGCCGGTACGAACATTCAGTACTTC.

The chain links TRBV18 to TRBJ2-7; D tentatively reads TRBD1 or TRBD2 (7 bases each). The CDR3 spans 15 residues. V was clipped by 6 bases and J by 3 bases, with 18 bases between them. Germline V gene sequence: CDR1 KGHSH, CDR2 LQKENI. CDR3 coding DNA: TGTGCCAGCTCCCAAGGGGGAGGGACAGTCTACGAGCAGTACTTC. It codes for CASSQGGGTVYEQYF.

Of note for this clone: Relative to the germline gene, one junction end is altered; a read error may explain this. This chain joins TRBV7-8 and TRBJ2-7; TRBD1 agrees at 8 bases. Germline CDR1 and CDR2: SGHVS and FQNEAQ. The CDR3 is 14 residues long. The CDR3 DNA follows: TGCGCCAGCAGCTGGGACAGGAATAACTACGAGCAGTACTTC. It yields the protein CASSWDRNNYEQYF.

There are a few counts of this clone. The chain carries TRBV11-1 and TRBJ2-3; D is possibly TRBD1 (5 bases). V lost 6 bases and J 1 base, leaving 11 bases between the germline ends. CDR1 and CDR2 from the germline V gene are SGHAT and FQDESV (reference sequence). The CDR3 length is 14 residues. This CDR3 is CASSFFRGTDTQYF. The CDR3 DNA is TGTGCCAGCAGTTTCTTCAGGGGCACAGATACGCAGTATTTT.